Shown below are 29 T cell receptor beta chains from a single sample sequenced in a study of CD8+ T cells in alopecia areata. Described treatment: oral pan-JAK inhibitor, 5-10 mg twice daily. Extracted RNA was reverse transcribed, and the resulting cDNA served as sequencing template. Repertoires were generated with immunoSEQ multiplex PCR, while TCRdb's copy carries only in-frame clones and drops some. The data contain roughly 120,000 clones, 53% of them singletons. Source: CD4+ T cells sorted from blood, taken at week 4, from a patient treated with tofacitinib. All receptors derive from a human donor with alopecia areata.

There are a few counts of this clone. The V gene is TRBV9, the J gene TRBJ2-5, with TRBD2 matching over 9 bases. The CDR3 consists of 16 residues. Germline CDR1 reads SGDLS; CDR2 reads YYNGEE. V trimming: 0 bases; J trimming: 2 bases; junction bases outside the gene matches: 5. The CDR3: CASSVDHAGGQETQYF. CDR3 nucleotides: TGTGCCAGCAGCGTAGATCACGCGGGAGGGCAAGAGACCCAGTACTTC.

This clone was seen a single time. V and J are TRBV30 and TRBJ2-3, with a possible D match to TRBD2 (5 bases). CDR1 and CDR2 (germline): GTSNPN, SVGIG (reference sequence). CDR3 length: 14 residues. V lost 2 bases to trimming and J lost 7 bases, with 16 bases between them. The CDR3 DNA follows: TGTGCCTGGAGTCTCGGCGGTGGAGGACATACGCAGTATTTT. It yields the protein CAWSLGGGGHTQYF. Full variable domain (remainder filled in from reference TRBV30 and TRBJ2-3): SQTIHQWPATLVQPVGSPLSLECTVEGTSNPNLYWYRQAAGRGLQLLFYSVGIGQISSEVPQNLSASRPQDRQFILSSKKLLLSDSGFYLCAWSLGGGGHTQYFGPGTRLTVL.

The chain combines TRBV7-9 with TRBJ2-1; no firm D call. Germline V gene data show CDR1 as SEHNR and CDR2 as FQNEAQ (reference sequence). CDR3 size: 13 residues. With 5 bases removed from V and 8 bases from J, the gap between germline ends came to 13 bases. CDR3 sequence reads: CASSTSARHEQFF. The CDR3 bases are TGTGCCAGCAGCACTTCGGCCCGCCATGAGCAGTTCTTC.

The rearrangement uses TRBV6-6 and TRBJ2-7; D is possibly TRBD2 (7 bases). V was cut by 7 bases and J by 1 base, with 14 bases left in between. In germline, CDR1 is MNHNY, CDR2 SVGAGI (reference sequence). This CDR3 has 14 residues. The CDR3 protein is CASTTSRGSYEQYF. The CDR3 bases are TGTGCCAGCACGACTAGCAGGGGTTCCTACGAGCAGTACTTC.

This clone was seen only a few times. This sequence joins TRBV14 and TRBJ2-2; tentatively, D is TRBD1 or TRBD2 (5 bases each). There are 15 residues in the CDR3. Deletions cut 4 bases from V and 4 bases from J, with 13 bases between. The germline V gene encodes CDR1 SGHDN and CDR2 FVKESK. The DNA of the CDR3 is TGTGCCAGCAGCCTCCGGGACGTAGGCACCGGGGAGCTGTTTTTT. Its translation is CASSLRDVGTGELFF.

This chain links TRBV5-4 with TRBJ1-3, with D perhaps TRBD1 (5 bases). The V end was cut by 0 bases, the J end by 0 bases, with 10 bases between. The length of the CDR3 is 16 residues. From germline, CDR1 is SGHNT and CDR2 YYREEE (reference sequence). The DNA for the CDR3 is TGTGCCAGCAGCTTGGGAGGGGCCTTCTCTGGAAACACCATATATTTT. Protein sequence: CASSLGGAFSGNTIYF.

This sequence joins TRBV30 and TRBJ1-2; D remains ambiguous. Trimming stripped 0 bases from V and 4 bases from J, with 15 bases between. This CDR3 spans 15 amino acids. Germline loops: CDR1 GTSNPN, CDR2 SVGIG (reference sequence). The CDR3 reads CAWSVAHPRTYGYTF. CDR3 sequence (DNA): TGTGCCTGGAGTGTAGCTCACCCAAGGACCTATGGCTACACCTTC.

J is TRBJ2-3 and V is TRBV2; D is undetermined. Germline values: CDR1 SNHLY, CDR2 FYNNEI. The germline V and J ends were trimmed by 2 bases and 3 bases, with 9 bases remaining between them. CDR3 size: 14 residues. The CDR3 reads CASSERDWTDTQYF. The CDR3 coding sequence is TGTGCCAGCAGTGAAAGAGATTGGACAGATACGCAGTATTTT.

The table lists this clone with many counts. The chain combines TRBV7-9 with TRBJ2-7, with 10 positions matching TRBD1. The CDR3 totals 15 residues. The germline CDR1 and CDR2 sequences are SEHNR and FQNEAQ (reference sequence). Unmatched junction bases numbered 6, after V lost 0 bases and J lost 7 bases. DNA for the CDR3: TGTGCCAGCAGCTTAGCGGGACAGGGGCGGTATGAGCAGTACTTC. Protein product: CASSLAGQGRYEQYF.

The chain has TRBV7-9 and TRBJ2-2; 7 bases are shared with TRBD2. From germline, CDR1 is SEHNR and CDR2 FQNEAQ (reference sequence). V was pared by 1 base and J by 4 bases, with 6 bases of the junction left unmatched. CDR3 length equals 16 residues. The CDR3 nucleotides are TGTGCCAGCAGCTTAGGCGGGAGTCGATCCACCGGGGAGCTGTTTTTT. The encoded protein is CASSLGGSRSTGELFF.

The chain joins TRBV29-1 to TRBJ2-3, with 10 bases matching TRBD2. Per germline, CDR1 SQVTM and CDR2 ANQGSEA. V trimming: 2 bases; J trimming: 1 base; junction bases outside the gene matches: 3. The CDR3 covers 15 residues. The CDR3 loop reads CSVETSGARTDTQYF. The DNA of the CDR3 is TGCAGCGTTGAAACTAGCGGGGCCCGCACAGATACGCAGTATTTT.

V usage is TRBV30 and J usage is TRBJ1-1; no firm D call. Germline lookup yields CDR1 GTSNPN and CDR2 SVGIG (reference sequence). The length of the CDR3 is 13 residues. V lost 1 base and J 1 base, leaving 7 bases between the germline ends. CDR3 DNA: TGTGCCTGGAGTGGCGGGTCGAACACTGAAGCTTTCTTT. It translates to CAWSGGSNTEAFF.

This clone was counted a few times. The CDR3 region is CASGSRLAGVLGEQFF. The CDR3 bases are TGTGCTAGTGGTTCCCGACTAGCGGGAGTGTTAGGTGAGCAGTTCTTC. The V call is TRBV12-5, the J call TRBJ2-1, with TRBD2 identical over 12 bases. V was clipped by 4 bases and J by 9 bases; unmatched bases: 10. Germline V gene sequence: CDR1 LGHNT, CDR2 FRNRAP. The CDR3 sequence is 16 residues long.

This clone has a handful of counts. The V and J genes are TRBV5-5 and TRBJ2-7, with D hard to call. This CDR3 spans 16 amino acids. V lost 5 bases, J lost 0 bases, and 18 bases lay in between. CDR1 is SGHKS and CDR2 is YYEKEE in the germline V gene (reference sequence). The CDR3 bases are TGTGCCAGCAGGCCACCAATTTCACAGAGCTCCTACGAGCAGTACTTC. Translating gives CASRPPISQSSYEQYF.

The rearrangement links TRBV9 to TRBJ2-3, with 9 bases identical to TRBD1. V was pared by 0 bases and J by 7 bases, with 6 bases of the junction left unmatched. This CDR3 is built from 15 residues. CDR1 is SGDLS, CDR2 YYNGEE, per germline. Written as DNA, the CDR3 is TGTGCCAGCAGCGTAGTATGGACAGGGGAGAATACGCAGTATTTT. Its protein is CASSVVWTGENTQYF.

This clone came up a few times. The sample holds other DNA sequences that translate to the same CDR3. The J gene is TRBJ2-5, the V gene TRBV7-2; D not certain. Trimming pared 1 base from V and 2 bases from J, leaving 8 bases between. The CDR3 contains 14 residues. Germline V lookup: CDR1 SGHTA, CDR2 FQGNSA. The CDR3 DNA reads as TGTGCCAGCAGCTTAGGGACGGCTCAAGAGACCCAGTACTTC. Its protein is CASSLGTAQETQYF.

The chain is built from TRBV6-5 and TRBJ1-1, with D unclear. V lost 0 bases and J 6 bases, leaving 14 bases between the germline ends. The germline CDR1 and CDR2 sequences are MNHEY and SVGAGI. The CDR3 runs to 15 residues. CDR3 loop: CASSYSLLGGSEAFF. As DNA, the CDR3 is TGTGCCAGCAGTTACTCTCTTCTTGGAGGGTCTGAAGCTTTCTTT.

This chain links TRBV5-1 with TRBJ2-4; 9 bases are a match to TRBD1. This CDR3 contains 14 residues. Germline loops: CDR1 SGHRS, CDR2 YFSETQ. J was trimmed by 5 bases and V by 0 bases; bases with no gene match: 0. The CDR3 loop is CASSLGQGENIQYF. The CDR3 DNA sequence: TGCGCCAGCAGCTTGGGACAGGGGGAAAACATTCAGTACTTC.

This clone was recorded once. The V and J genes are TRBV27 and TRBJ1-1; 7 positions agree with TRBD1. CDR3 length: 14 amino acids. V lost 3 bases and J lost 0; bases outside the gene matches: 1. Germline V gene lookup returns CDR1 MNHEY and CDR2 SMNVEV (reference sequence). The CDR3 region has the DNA TGTGCCAGCAGTTTCAGGGGGATGAACACTGAAGCTTTCTTT. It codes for CASSFRGMNTEAFF.

In nucleotides, the CDR3 is TGCAGCGTTGACGGGACAGGGTTGGACGAGCAGTACTTC. Amino acid sequence: CSVDGTGLDEQYF. V is TRBV29-1 and J is TRBJ2-7, with 9 bases that match TRBD1. CDR3 length: 13 amino acids. V trimming: 3 bases; J trimming: 5 bases; junction bases outside the gene matches: 5. CDR1 and CDR2 (germline): SQVTM, ANQGSEA.

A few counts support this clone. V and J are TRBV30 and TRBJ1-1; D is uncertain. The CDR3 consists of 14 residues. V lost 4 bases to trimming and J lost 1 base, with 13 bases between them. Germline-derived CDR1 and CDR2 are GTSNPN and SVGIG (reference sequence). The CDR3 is CAWTLGHRNTEAFF. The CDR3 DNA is TGTGCCTGGACCCTCGGGCACAGGAACACTGAAGCTTTCTTT.

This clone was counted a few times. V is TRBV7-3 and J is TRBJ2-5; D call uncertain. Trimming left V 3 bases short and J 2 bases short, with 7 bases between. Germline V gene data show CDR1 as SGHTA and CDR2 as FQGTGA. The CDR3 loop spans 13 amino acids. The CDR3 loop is CASSLTYQETQYF. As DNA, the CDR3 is TGTGCCAGCAGCTTGACATATCAAGAGACCCAGTACTTC.

The CDR3 nucleotides are TGTGCCACCAGCAGAGGGACAGCAAACACAGATACGCAGTATTTT. Translated, it gives CATSRGTANTDTQYF. The chain carries TRBV15 and TRBJ2-3, with D perhaps TRBD1 (6 bases). CDR3 length: 15 amino acids. CDR1 is LNHNV, CDR2 YYDKDF, per germline (reference sequence). V gave up 1 base and J gave up 2 bases, with 10 bases separating them.

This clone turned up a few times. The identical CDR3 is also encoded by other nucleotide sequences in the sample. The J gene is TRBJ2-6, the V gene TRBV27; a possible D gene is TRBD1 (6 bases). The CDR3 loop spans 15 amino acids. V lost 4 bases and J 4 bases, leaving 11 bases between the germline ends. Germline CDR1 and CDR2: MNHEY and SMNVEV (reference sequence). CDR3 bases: TGTGCCAGCAGTTCACAGGGTTCGGGGGCCAACGTCCTGACTTTC. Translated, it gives CASSSQGSGANVLTF. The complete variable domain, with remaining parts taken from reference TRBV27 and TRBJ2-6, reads EAQVTQNPRYLITVTGKKLTVTCSQNMNHEYMSWYRQDPGLGLRQIYYSMNVEVTDKGDVPEGYKVSRKEKRNFPLILESPSPNQTSLYFCASSSQGSGANVLTFGAGSRLTVL.

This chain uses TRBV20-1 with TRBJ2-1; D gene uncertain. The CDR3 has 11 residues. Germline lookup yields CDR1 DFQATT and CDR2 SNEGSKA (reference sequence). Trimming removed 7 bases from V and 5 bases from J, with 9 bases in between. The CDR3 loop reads CSGSSNNEQFF. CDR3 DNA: TGCAGTGGGTCGTCGAACAATGAGCAGTTCTTC.

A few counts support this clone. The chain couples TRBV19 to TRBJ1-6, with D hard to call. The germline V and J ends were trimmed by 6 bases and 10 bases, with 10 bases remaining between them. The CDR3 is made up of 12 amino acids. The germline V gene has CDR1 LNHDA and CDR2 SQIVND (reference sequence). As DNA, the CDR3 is TGTGCCAGTAGGAGTCTGGAGTCACCCCTCCACTTT. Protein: CASRSLESPLHF.

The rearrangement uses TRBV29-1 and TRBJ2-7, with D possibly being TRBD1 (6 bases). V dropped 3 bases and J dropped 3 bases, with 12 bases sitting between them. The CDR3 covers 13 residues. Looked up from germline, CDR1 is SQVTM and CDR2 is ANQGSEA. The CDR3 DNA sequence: TGCAGCGTTGAGGCCCAGGGGTTCTACGAGCAGTACTTC. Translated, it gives CSVEAQGFYEQYF.

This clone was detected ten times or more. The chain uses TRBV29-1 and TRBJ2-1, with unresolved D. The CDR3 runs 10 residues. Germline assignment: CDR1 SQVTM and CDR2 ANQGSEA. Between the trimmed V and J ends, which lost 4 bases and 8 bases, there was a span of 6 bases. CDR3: CSVGRDEQFF. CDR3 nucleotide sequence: TGCAGCGTTGGACGGGATGAGCAGTTCTTC.

The CDR3 loop is CASSLGPGANVLTF. The CDR3 DNA reads TGTGCCAGCAGCTTGGGGCCAGGGGCCAACGTCCTGACTTTC. The chain couples TRBV11-2 to TRBJ2-6; perhaps TRBD1 as D (5 bases). The CDR3 sequence is 14 residues long. V was cut by 3 bases and J by 4 bases, with 7 bases left in between. Germline V gene sequence: CDR1 SGHAT, CDR2 FQNNGV.